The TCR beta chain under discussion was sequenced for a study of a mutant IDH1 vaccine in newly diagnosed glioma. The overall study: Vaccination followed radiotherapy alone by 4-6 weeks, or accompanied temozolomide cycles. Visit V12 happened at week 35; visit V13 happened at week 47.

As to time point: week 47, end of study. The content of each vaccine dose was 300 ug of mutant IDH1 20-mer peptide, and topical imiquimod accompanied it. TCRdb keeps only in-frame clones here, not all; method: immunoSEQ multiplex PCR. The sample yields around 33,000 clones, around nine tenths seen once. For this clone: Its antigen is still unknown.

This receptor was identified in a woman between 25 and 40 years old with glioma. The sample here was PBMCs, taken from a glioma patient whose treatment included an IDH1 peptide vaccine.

This chain's CDR3 is CASRPQGTGELFF. The CDR3 region has the DNA TGTGCCAGCAGACCACAGGGGACCGGGGAGCTGTTTTTT. V and J are TRBV2 and TRBJ2-2; 7 bases line up with TRBD1. Germline trimming cut 6 bases from V and 5 bases from J; bases unmatched to any gene: 3. This CDR3 has 13 residues. From germline, CDR1 is SNHLY and CDR2 FYNNEI. The entire variable domain, with the rest obtained from reference TRBV2 and TRBJ2-2, is as follows: EPEVTQTPSHQVTQMGQEVILRCVPISNHLYFYWYRQILGQKVEFLVSFYNNEISEKSEIFDDQFSVERPDGSNFTLKIRSTKLEDSAMYFCASRPQGTGELFFGEGSRLTVL.